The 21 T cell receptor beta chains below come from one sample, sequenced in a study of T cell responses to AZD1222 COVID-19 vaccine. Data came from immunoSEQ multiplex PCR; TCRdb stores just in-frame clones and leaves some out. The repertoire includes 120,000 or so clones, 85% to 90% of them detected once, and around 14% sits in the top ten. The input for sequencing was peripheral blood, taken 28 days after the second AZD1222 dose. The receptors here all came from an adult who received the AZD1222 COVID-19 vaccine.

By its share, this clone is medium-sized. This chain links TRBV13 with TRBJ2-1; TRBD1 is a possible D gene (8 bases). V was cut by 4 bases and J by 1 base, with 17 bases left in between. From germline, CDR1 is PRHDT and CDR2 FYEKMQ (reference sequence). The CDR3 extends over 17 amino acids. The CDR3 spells CASSSVGQGLSYNEQFF. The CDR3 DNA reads TGTGCCAGCAGCTCGGTTGGACAGGGACTATCCTACAATGAGCAGTTCTTC. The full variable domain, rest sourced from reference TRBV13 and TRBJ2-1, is AAGVIQSPRHLIKEKRETATLKCYPIPRHDTVYWYQQGPGQDPQFLISFYEKMQSDKGSIPDRFSAQQFSDYHSELNMSSLELGDSALYFCASSSVGQGLSYNEQFFGPGTRLTVL.

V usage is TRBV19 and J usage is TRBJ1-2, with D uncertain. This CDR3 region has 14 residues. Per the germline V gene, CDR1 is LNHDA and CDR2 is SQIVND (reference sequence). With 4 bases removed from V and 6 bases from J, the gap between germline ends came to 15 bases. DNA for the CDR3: TGTGCCAGTAGTACCTCGCGGCGGCGAGATGGCTACACCTTC. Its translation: CASSTSRRRDGYTF.

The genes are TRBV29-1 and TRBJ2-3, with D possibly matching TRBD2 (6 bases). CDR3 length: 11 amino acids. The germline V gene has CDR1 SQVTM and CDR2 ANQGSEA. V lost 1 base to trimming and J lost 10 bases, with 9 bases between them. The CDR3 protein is CSVEGGGAQYF. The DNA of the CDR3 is TGCAGCGTTGAAGGGGGAGGTGCGCAGTATTTT.

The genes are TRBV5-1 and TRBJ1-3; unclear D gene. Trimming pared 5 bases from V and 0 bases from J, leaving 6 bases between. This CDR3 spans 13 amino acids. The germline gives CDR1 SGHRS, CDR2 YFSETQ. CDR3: CASRADSGNTIYF. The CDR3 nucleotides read TGCGCCAGCAGGGCAGACTCTGGAAACACCATATATTTT.

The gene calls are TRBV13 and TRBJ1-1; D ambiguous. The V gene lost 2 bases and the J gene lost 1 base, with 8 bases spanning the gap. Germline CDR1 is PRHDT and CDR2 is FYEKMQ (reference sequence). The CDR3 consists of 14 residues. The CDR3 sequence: CASSLYHKNTEAFF. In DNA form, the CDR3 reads TGTGCCAGCAGCTTATACCACAAGAACACTGAAGCTTTCTTT.

The CDR3 DNA reads as TGTGCCAGCAGTTTAGGCGGGAGCGGAATTGCGTACGAGCAGTACTTC. It codes for CASSLGGSGIAYEQYF. The rearrangement joins TRBV28 to TRBJ2-7; 7 bases align to TRBD2. V shed 2 bases, J shed 4 bases, and the junction held 11 bases outside the gene matches. Germline values: CDR1 MDHEN, CDR2 SYDVKM. The CDR3 length is 16 residues.

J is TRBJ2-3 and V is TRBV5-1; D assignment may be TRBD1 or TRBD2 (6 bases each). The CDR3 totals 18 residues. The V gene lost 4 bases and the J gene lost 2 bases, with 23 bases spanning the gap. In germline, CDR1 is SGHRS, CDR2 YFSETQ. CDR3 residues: CASSAGIGGQLYTDTQYF. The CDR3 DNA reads TGCGCCAGCAGCGCGGGGATCGGGGGCCAACTTTACACAGATACGCAGTATTTT.

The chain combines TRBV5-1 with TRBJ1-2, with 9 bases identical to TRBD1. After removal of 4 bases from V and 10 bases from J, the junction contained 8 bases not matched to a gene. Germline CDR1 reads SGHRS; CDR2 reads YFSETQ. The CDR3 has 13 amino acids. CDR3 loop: CASSPGDREDYTF. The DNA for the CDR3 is TGCGCCAGCAGCCCGGGGGACAGGGAGGACTACACCTTC.

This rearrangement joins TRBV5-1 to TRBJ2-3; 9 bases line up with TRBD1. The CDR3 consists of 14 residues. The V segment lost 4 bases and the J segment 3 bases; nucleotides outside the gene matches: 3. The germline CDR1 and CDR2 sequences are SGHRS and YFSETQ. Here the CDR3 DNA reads TGCGCCAGCAGCCCTGACAGGGGGACAGATACGCAGTATTTT. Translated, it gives CASSPDRGTDTQYF. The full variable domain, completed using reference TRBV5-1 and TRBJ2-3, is KAGVTQTPRYLIKTRGQQVTLSCSPISGHRSVSWYQQTPGQGLQFLFEYFSETQRNKGNFPGRFSGRQFSNSRSEMNVSTLELGDSALYLCASSPDRGTDTQYFGPGTRLTVL.

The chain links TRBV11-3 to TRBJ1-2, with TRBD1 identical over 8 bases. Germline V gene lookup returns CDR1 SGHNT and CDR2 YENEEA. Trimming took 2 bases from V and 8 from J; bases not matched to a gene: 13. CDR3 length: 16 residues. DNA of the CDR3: TGTGCCAGCAGCTTAATGGGGCCGACAGGGGCAGTGGGCTACACCTTC. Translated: CASSLMGPTGAVGYTF.

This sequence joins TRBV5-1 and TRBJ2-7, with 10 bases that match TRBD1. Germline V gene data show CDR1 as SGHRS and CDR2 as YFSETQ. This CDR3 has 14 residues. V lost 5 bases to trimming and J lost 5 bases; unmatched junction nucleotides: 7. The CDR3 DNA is TGCGCCAGCAGTTGGGACAGGGGAACCCACGAGCAGTACTTC. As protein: CASSWDRGTHEQYF.

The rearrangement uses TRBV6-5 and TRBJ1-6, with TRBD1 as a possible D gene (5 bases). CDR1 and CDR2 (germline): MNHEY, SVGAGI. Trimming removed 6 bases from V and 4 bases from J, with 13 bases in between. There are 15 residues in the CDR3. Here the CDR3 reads CASRPGTSYNSPLHF. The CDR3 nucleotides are TGTGCCAGCAGACCAGGGACGTCTTATAATTCACCCCTCCACTTT.

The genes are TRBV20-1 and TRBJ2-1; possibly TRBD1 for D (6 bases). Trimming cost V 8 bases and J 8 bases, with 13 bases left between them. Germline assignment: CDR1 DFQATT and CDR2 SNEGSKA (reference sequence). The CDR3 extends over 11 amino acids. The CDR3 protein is CSRTGFDEQFF. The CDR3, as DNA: TGCAGTCGAACAGGGTTCGATGAGCAGTTCTTC.

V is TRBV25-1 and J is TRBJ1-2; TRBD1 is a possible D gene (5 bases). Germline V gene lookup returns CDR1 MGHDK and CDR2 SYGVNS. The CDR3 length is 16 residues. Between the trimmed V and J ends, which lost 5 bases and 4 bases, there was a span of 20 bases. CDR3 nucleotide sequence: TGTGCCAGCAGTACCCTGACCGAGGGGAAAGGCTATGGCTACACCTTC. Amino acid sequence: CASSTLTEGKGYGYTF.

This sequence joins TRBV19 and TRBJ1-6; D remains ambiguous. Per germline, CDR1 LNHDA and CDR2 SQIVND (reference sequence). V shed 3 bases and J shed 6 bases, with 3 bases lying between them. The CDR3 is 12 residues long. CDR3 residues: CASSISNSPLHF. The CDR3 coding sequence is TGTGCCAGTAGTATCTCTAATTCACCCCTCCACTTT.

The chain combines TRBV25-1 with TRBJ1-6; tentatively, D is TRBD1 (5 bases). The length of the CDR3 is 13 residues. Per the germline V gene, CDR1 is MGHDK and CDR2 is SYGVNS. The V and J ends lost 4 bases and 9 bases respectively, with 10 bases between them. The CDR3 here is CASSGQKISPLHF. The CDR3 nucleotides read TGTGCCAGCAGTGGACAGAAAATTTCACCCCTCCACTTT. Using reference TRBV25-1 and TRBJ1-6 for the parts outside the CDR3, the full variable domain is EADIYQTPRYLVIGTGKKITLECSQTMGHDKMYWYQQDPGMELHLIHYSYGVNSTEKGDLSSESTVSRIRTEHFPLTLESARPSHTSQYLCASSGQKISPLHFGNGTRLTVT.

Written as DNA, the CDR3 is TGTGCCAGCACTCCCAGGAGGGACAGTCCCTATGGCTACACCTTC. This codes for CASTPRRDSPYGYTF. The J gene is TRBJ1-2, the V gene TRBV6-5, with 7 bases that match TRBD1. With 7 bases clipped from V and 4 bases from J, the junction kept 12 bases outside the gene matches. Per germline, CDR1 MNHEY and CDR2 SVGAGI. The CDR3 has 15 amino acids.

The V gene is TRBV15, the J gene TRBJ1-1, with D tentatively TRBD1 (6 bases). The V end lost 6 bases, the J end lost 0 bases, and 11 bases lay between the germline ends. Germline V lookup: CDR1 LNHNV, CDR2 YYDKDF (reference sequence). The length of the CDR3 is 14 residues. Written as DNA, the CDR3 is TGTGCCACCAGTACAGGGTATATGAACACTGAAGCTTTCTTT. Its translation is CATSTGYMNTEAFF.

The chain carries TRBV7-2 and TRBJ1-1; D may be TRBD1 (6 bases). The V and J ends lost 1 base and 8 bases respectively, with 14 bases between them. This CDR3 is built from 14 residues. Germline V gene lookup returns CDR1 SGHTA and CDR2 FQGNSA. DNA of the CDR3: TGTGCCAGCAGCTTAGTAGCCGGGACAATCGAAGCTTTCTTT. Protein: CASSLVAGTIEAFF.

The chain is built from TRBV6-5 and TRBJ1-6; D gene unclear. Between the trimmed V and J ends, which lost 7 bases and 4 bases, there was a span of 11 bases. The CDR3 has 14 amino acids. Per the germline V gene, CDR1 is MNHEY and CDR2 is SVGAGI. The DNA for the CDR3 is TGTGCCAGCACTCTACGGGGTTATAATTCACCCCTCCACTTT. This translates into CASTLRGYNSPLHF.

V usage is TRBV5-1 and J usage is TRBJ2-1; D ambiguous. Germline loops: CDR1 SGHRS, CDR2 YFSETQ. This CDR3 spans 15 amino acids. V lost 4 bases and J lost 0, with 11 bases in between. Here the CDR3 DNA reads TGCGCCAGCAGCCTAGACTCAAACTCCTACAATGAGCAGTTCTTC. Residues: CASSLDSNSYNEQFF. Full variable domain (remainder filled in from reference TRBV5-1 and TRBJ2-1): KAGVTQTPRYLIKTRGQQVTLSCSPISGHRSVSWYQQTPGQGLQFLFEYFSETQRNKGNFPGRFSGRQFSNSRSEMNVSTLELGDSALYLCASSLDSNSYNEQFFGPGTRLTVL.